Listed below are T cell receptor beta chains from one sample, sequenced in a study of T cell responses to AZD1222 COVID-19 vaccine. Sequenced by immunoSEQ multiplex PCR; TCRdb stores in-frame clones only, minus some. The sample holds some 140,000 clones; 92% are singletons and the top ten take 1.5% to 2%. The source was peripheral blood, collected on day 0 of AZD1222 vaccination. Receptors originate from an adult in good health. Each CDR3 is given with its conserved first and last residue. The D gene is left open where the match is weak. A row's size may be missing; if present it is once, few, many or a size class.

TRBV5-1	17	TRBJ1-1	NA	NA	TGCGCCAGCAGCCCCTCTAGCGGGCGGCTTATGAACACTGAAGCTTTCTTT	CASSPSSGRLMNTEAFF
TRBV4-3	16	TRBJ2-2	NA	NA	TGCGCCAGCAGCCAAGGGGGGGGCAGTACCACCGGGGAGCTGTTTTTT	CASSQGGGSTTGELFF
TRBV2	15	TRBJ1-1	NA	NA	TGTGCCAGCAGTGCCCAACAGGGTTGGGACACTGAAGCTTTCTTT	CASSAQQGWDTEAFF
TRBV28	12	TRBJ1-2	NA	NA	TGTGCCAGCAGTTTGTTACGGGAAGGCTACACCTTC	CASSLLREGYTF
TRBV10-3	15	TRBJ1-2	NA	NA	TGTGCCATCAGTGGCGGGACAATTGCTAACTATGGCTACACCTTC	CAISGGTIANYGYTF
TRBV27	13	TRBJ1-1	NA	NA	TGTGCCAGCAGTTTATCGCGAACCACTGAAGCTTTCTTT	CASSLSRTTEAFF
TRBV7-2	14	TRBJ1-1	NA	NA	TGTGCCAGCAGCTCTAGAGGGGAGAACACTGAAGCTTTCTTT	CASSSRGENTEAFF
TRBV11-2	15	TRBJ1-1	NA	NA	TGTGCCAGCAGCTACCCTTGGGGGGCGTCGTCTGAAGCTTTCTTT	CASSYPWGASSEAFF
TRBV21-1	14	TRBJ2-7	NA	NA	TGTGCCAGCAGCACTCGGGACAGCCCCTACGAGCAGTACTTC	CASSTRDSPYEQYF
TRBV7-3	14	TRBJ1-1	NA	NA	TGTGCCAGCAGCTTAAATCCCGGGAACACTGAAGCTTTCTTT	CASSLNPGNTEAFF
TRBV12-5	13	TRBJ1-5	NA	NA	TGTGCTAGTGGTTTGGAACAGGGTCAGCCCCAGCATTTT	CASGLEQGQPQHF
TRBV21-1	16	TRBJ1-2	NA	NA	TGTGCCAGCTTAGCATGTGGGGGCGGAAAGGCTTATGGCTACACCTTC	CASLACGGGKAYGYTF
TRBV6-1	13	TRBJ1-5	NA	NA	TGTGCCAGCAGTGAAGCGCGGGGTCCGCCCCAGCATTTT	CASSEARGPPQHF
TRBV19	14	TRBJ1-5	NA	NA	TGTGCCAGTCGTTTGGGTATACGCAATCAGCCCCAGCATTTT	CASRLGIRNQPQHF
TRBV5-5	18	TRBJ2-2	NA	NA	TGTGCCAGCAGCTTGTGGCGGTTCGGGGGCGCGAACACCGGGGAGCTGTTTTTT	CASSLWRFGGANTGELFF
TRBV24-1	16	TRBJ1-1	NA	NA	TGTGCCACCAACAGATGGGCGTGGCAGAACTACACTGAAGCTTTCTTT	CATNRWAWQNYTEAFF
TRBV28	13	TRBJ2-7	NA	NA	TGTGCCAGCAGTGCGTCTGGACTCGGCGAGCAGTACTTC	CASSASGLGEQYF
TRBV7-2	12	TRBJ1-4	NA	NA	TGTGCCAGCAGCGTGGCCAATGAAAAACTGTTTTTT	CASSVANEKLFF
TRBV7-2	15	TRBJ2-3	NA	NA	TGTGCCAGCAGCAGCTATGCGAGAAGCACAGATACGCAGTATTTT	CASSSYARSTDTQYF
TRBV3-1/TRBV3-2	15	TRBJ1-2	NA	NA	TGTGCCAGCAGCCAAGAGAGGGGCAGGGACTATGGCTACACCTTC	CASSQERGRDYGYTF
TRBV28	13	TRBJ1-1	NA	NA	TGTGCCAGCAGTTTTGGCAGAGGCACTGAAGCTTTCTTT	CASSFGRGTEAFF
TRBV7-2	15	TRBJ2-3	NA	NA	TGTGCCAGCAGCTTGACTGGGACCTACACAGATACGCAGTATTTT	CASSLTGTYTDTQYF
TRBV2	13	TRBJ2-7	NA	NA	TGTGCCAGCAGAGTACCCGCCTCCTACGAGCAGTACTTC	CASRVPASYEQYF
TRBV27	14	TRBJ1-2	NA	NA	TGTGCCAGCAGTCTAATGGACATTGGCTATGGCTACACCTTC	CASSLMDIGYGYTF
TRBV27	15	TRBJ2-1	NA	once	TGTGCCAGCAGTTTATGGGCAGGCAGCTGGGATGAGCAGTTCTTC	CASSLWAGSWDEQFF
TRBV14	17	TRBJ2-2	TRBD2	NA	TGTGCCAGCAGCCAAGAATATGCGGGGGTGAACACCGGGGAGCTGTTTTTT	CASSQEYAGVNTGELFF
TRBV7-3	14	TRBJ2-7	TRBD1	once	TGTGCCAGCAGCTTAATGGGACAGGGAAACGAGCAGTACTTC	CASSLMGQGNEQYF
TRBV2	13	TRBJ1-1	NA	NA	TGTGCCAGCATTGTTCGGGGGAGGGCTGAAGCTTTCTTT	CASIVRGRAEAFF
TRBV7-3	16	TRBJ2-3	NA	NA	TGTGCCAGCAGCTTAGGAGTAGCGGAGAGCACAGATACGCAGTATTTT	CASSLGVAESTDTQYF
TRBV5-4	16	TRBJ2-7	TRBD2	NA	TGTGCCAGCAGTGACGCGCGGCGCGGGGGAAGGGACGAGCAGTACTTC	CASSDARRGGRDEQYF
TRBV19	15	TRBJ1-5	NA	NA	TGTGCCAGTAGTTCGTTCGGGCCCCATTTGGAGCCCCAGCATTTT	CASSSFGPHLEPQHF
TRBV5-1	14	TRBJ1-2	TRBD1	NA	TGCGCCAGCAGCTTAACAGGGGAGGGTTATGGCTACACCTTC	CASSLTGEGYGYTF
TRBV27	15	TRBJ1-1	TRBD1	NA	TGTGCCAGCGTTAGGACAGGGCTAATGAACACTGAAGCTTTCTTT	CASVRTGLMNTEAFF
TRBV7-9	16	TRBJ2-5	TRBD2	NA	TGTGCCAGCAGCTTAGGTGCTAGCGGGGGACAAGAGACCCAGTACTTC	CASSLGASGGQETQYF
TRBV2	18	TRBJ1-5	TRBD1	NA	TGTGCCAGCAGTGAAAGGGGGCAAGGACCAAGGGGGAATCAGCCCCAGCATTTT	CASSERGQGPRGNQPQHF
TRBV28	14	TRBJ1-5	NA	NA	TGTGCCACCACGGGGAGGGTTAGCAATCAGCCCCAGCATTTT	CATTGRVSNQPQHF
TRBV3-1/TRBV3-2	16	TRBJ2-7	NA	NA	TGTGCCAGCAGCCCCCCCCGTTTAAGGGGTACCCACGAGCAGTACTTC	CASSPPRLRGTHEQYF